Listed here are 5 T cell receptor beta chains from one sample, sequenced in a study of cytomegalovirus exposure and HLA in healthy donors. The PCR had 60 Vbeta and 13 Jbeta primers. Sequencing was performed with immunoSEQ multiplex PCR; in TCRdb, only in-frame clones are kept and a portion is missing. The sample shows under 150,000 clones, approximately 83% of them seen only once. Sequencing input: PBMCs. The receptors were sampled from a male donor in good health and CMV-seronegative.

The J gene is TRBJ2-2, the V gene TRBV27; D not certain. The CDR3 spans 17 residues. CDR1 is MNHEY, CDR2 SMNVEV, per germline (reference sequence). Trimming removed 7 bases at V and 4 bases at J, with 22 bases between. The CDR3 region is CASKVRASGLVTGELFF. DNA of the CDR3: TGTGCCAGCAAAGTGAGAGCCTCCGGGTTGGTCACCGGGGAGCTGTTTTTT.

The CDR3 loop reads CAWSLVRGDTQYF. The DNA for the CDR3 is TGTGCCTGGAGTTTGGTCCGGGGGGATACGCAGTATTTT. The V gene is TRBV30, the J gene TRBJ2-3; maybe TRBD2 (6 bases). CDR1 and CDR2 (germline): GTSNPN, SVGIG (reference sequence). V was clipped by 2 bases and J by 6 bases, with 12 bases between them. The CDR3 covers 13 residues.

The CDR3 bases are TGTGCCAGCAGCCGACTAGCGGCTTTCGGGGAGCAGTACTTC. This codes for CASSRLAAFGEQYF. The chain couples TRBV6-5 to TRBJ2-7, with 9 bases identical to TRBD2. The V segment lost 6 bases and the J segment 7 bases; nucleotides outside the gene matches: 10. From germline, CDR1 is MNHEY and CDR2 SVGAGI. The CDR3 is made up of 14 amino acids.

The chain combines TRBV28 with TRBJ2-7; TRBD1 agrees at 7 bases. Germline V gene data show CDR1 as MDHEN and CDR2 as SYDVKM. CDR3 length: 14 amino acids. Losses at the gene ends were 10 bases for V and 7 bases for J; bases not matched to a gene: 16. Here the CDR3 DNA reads TGTGCCACCAAAACGGGACAGATGATCTATGAGCAGTACTTC. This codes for CATKTGQMIYEQYF.

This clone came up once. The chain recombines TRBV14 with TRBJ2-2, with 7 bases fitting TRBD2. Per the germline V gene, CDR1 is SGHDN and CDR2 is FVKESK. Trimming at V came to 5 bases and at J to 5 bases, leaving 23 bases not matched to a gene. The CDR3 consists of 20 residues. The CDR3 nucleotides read TGTGCCAGCAGCTCGATGGGCCAGGGCTTCTATTGGGGGGGGACCGGGGAGCTGTTTTTT. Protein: CASSSMGQGFYWGGTGELFF.